This passage covers 5 T cell receptor beta chains from one sample sequenced in a study of cytomegalovirus exposure and HLA in healthy donors (dated by TCRdb to 2016 to 2017). Library preparation employed the immunoSEQ multiplex PCR assay. Not all clones reach the TCRdb copy of this immuneACCESS table, which keeps in-frame sequences only. Checked studies attribute under half of the gap to unresolved V genes and leave the rest unexplained. The sample table records about 44,000 clones; 80% to 95% of these occur just once. The ten top clones hold approximately 2.1% of the sample. The material sequenced was PBMCs. The receptors stem from a woman aged 18-30 years in good health and CMV-seronegative.

The chain joins TRBV4-2 to TRBJ1-3; D ambiguous. The CDR3 extends over 15 amino acids. Trimming stripped 0 bases from V and 4 bases from J, with 10 bases between. CDR1 is LGHNA, CDR2 YNFKEQ, per germline. In DNA, the CDR3 is TGTGCCAGCAGCCAAGAGACGGGAGGAGGAAACACCATATATTTT. This codes for CASSQETGGGNTIYF.

A few counts support this clone. This rearrangement joins TRBV2 to TRBJ2-7; 7 nucleotides match TRBD1. Germline V CDR1 and CDR2: SNHLY, FYNNEI. This CDR3 contains 11 residues. The V segment lost 5 bases and the J segment 9 bases; nucleotides outside the gene matches: 4. The CDR3 is CASSTGTAQYF. The CDR3 nucleotides are TGTGCCAGCAGTACCGGGACAGCGCAGTACTTC.

The chain carries TRBV4-2 and TRBJ1-2; a weak D match, TRBD1 (5 bases). CDR1 is LGHNA and CDR2 is YNFKEQ in the germline V gene. CDR3 size: 13 residues. With 6 bases removed from V and 4 bases from J, the gap between germline ends came to 12 bases. The CDR3 loop reads CASRGEGSYGYTF. CDR3 nucleotides: TGTGCCAGCAGAGGGGAGGGATCCTATGGCTACACCTTC.

This chain joins TRBV7-3 and TRBJ2-2; 8 nucleotides match TRBD2. After removal of 5 bases from V and 7 bases from J, the junction contained 9 bases not matched to a gene. CDR3 size: 15 residues. Germline values: CDR1 SGHTA, CDR2 FQGTGA. CDR3: CASSQGRGGGGELFF. The CDR3 DNA sequence: TGTGCCAGCAGCCAAGGACGGGGGGGAGGCGGGGAGCTGTTTTTT.

For the CDR3, the DNA is TGTGCCAGCAGCTTAGCTTCCAGGTTCTCTGGAAACACCATATATTTT. This translates into CASSLASRFSGNTIYF. V usage is TRBV7-2 and J usage is TRBJ1-3; D gene uncertain. Trimming took 0 bases from V and 0 from J, leaving 9 bases between them. This CDR3 contains 16 residues. The V gene's germline CDR1 is SGHTA and CDR2 FQGNSA.